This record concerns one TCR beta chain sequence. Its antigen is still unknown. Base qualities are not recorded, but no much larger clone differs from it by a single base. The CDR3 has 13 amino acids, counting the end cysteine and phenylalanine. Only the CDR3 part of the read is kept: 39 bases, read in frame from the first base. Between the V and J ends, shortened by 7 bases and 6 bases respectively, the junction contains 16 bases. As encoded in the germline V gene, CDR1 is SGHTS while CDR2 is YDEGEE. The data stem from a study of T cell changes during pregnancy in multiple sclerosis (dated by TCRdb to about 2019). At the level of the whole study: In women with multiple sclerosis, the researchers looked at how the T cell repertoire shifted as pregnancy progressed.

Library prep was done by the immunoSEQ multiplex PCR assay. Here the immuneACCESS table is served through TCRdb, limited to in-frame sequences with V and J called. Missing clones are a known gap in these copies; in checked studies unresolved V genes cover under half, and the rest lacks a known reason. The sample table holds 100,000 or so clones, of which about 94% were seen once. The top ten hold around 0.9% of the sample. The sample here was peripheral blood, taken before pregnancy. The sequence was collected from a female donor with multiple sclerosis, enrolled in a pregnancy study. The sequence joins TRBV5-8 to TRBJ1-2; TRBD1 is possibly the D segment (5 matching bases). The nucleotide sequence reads TGTGCCAGCCGTTTCCGAAGGGGAAATGGCTACACCTTC. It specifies CASRFRRGNGYTF.